This T cell receptor beta chain was captured by sequencing in a study of blood T cells in healthy people across ages. Primed by a sample-barcoded 5' primer and a J-beta primer mix, a second PCR proceeded for 7 to 11 cycles. Tags on each cDNA molecule came from a template-switch adaptor with 12 random nucleotides. Via MiXCR, TCRdb re-called the 5' RACE reads, giving one row per CDR3 protein. The table shows under 2 million distinct CDR3 sequences, with roughly 32% occurring only once. The study, taken as a whole, reports: It was the long-lived donors that had more naive CD4+ cells and higher diversity than aged donors.

CDR1 and CDR2 from the germline V gene are MGHRA and YSYEKL. This CDR3 has 15 amino acids. With 1 base removed from V and 5 bases from J, the gap between germline ends came to 14 bases. This clonotype was counted between two and nine times. Its specificity is not known. The sample comprised blood. The receptor was isolated from a young woman in good health. V and J are TRBV4-1 and TRBJ1-1; D is unresolved. CDR3 nucleotides: TGCGCCAGCAGCCAAGCCCCGTCCACAGCGACTGAAGCTTTCTTT. Translation gives CASSQAPSTATEAFF.